The 4 T cell receptor beta chains presented below share a single source sample, sequenced in a study of T cells in Graves' hyperthyroidism and ophthalmopathy. The TCR beta CDR3 regions underwent amplification using RNA transcripts as the source. HTBI primers drove first-round RT-PCR of the TCR CDR3. One entry per CDR3 protein results from TCRdb running MiXCR on the multiplex PCR reads. Among some 800,000 distinct CDR3 sequences listed, 35% to 45% were seen once. The sample comprised blood. These TCRs come from a man aged 18 to 30 with Graves' hyperthyroidism.

About this clonotype itself: At one of its ends the junction is not consistent with the germline gene, which may arise from a read error. The chain recombines TRBV10-3 with TRBJ1-5, with unresolved D. The CDR3 is 13 amino acids. CDR1 is ENHRY and CDR2 is SYGVKD in the germline V gene. CDR3 DNA: TGTGCCAGCAGTTTCGGTGCGAATCAGCCCCAGCATTTT. This codes for CASSFGANQPQHF.

Remarks on this clonotype: A single base separates this from a much larger clone, so it may be a read error. This chain links TRBV24-1 with TRBJ2-2; D is ambiguous. Germline-derived CDR1 and CDR2 are KGHDR and SFDVKD. Trimming took off 3 bases at V and 0 bases at J, with 13 bases between the two ends. The length of the CDR3 is 17 residues. This chain's CDR3 is CATSDAAPFANTGELFF. The CDR3 DNA is TGTGCCACCAGTGATGCTGCACCGTTCGCGAACACCGGGGAGCTGTTTTTT.

This clonotype was counted a few times. The V call is TRBV7-9, the J call TRBJ2-2; D gene ambiguous. Germline loops: CDR1 SEHNR, CDR2 FQNEAQ (reference sequence). With 5 bases removed from V and 4 bases from J, the gap between germline ends came to 17 bases. This CDR3 region has 16 residues. The CDR3 reads CASSAQSLVPTGELFF. DNA of the CDR3: TGTGCCAGCAGCGCCCAATCACTTGTACCCACCGGGGAGCTGTTTTTT.

The chain has TRBV25-1 and TRBJ1-3; unclear D gene. The CDR3 sequence is 15 residues long. Trimming pared 3 bases from V and 0 bases from J, leaving 9 bases between. Germline V gives CDR1 MGHDK, CDR2 SYGVNS. The CDR3 coding sequence is TGTGCCAGCAGTGATTCAAGGGTCTCTGGAAACACCATATATTTT. Translating gives CASSDSRVSGNTIYF.